The entry below gives a single TCR beta chain sequence along with its context. The entry originates in a study of T cell changes during pregnancy in multiple sclerosis. Sequencing used immunoSEQ multiplex PCR; TCRdb keeps in-frame clones, though not all of them. The table shows 30,000 to 40,000 clones, with 90% to 95% occurring only once. The germline V and J ends were trimmed by 6 bases and 5 bases, with 11 bases remaining between them. Germline values: CDR1 WSHSY, CDR2 SAAADI. This CDR3 has 12 amino acids. This chain connects TRBV10-2 to TRBJ2-7, with D maybe TRBD1 (6 bases). This TCR derives from a female donor with multiple sclerosis, enrolled in a pregnancy study. Sequenced here: CD8+ T cells from peripheral blood mononuclear cells, sampled in the third trimester of pregnancy. The CDR3 nucleotides are TGCGCCAGCAGCCCACAGGGCCACGAGCAGTACTTC. Amino acid sequence: CASSPQGHEQYF.